The rows below give T cell receptor beta chains drawn from one sample of a study of T cell repertoires in cytomegalovirus infection. TCRdb redid the calling of the reads with MiXCR, one entry per CDR3 protein. The sample consists of 75,000 to 95,000 distinct CDR3 sequences, 40% to 50% of them appearing once. No antigen has been assigned to these receptors. Sequencing used CD8+ T cells from cultured PBMCs, obtained from culture after CMV antigen stimulation. These receptors originate from a human donor in good health (CMV status not recorded). Some clones in this sample may be carry-over from other donors' samples. CDR3s leave out the opening cysteine and the closing phenylalanine or tryptophan.

J gene: TRBJ2-1
V gene: TRBV9
CDR3 protein: ASSALHPTSGRGSYNEQF

J gene: TRBJ1-2
V gene: TRBV25-1
CDR3 protein: ASSIGTGYT

J gene: TRBJ2-7
V gene: TRBV11-2
CDR3 protein: ASSSSGGLAYEQY

J gene: TRBJ1-1
V gene: TRBV7-2
CDR3 protein: ASSLVVGYVNTEAF

J gene: TRBJ1-1
V gene: TRBV6-6
CDR3 protein: ASSYSGQLEAF

J gene: TRBJ2-1
V gene: TRBV28
CDR3 protein: ASSHQGSRSYNEQF

J gene: TRBJ2-1
V gene: TRBV27
CDR3 protein: ASSNPGTGNEQF

J gene: TRBJ2-3
V gene: TRBV29-1
CDR3 protein: SVENTQY

J gene: TRBJ2-1
V gene: TRBV7-3
CDR3 protein: ASSLSGLALHNEQF

J gene: TRBJ2-2
V gene: TRBV12-3/TRBV12-4
CDR3 protein: ASTDSRANTGELF

J gene: TRBJ2-7
V gene: TRBV6-5
CDR3 protein: ASRTSVGTNWGEQY

J gene: TRBJ2-1
V gene: TRBV6-5
CDR3 protein: ASKRGLGNEQF

J gene: TRBJ1-2
V gene: TRBV7-9
CDR3 protein: ASSFVGTAYGYT

J gene: TRBJ1-2
V gene: TRBV7-6
CDR3 protein: ASSLGTDGYT

J gene: TRBJ2-1
V gene: TRBV7-8
CDR3 protein: ASSSRTTYNEQF

J gene: TRBJ2-2
V gene: TRBV4-1
CDR3 protein: ASSQGVVANTGELF

J gene: TRBJ1-6
V gene: TRBV27
CDR3 protein: ASSFDRSSNNSPLH

J gene: TRBJ2-3
V gene: TRBV7-2
CDR3 protein: ASSLIPTDTQY

J gene: TRBJ2-1
V gene: TRBV28
CDR3 protein: ASSLVGSSYNEQF

J gene: TRBJ2-5
V gene: TRBV7-9
CDR3 protein: ASSFWDGAGQETQY

J gene: TRBJ2-7
V gene: TRBV15
CDR3 protein: ATSHSIPYGEQY

J gene: TRBJ2-5
V gene: TRBV4-1
CDR3 protein: ASSQSGSNQETQY

J gene: TRBJ1-1
V gene: TRBV4-1
CDR3 protein: ASSQGAGQGFSEAF

J gene: TRBJ2-7
V gene: TRBV19
CDR3 protein: ASSPLDRGSYEQY

J gene: TRBJ1-1
V gene: TRBV12-3/TRBV12-4
CDR3 protein: ASSFDRTPYTEAF

J gene: TRBJ2-1
V gene: TRBV14
CDR3 protein: ASSQLAYSYNEQF

J gene: TRBJ2-1
V gene: TRBV6-2/TRBV6-3
CDR3 protein: ASSTQMSGDEQF

J gene: TRBJ1-5
V gene: TRBV25-1
CDR3 protein: ASSEWTGNQPQH

J gene: TRBJ1-1
V gene: TRBV27
CDR3 protein: ASSFAWGSIEAF

J gene: TRBJ2-5
V gene: TRBV7-8
CDR3 protein: ASSFSPGPRETQY